This T cell receptor (beta chain) derives from a study of neoadjuvant anti-PD-1 for oral cavity cancer. At the level of the study: Around day 43, patients without progression received a fourth nivolumab dose before surgery. Notes on the study in general: Post-nivolumab, blood T cell clonality was significantly elevated in non-responders.

About this clone: Its antigen is currently unknown.

V gave up 5 bases and J gave up 8 bases; unmatched junction bases: 10. CDR1 and CDR2 from the germline V gene are SGHTA and FQGTGA. The CDR3 has 15 residues. Clones were read by immunoSEQ multiplex PCR, and TCRdb kept only the in-frame ones, dropping some. The data show over 14,000 clones, roughly two thirds seen once. Cohort: HPV-negative, locally advanced oral cavity squamous cell carcinoma patients. The V call is TRBV7-3, the J call TRBJ1-4, with 8 bases matching TRBD1. Sequencing was performed on PBMCs, taken before nivolumab (anti-PD-1) treatment. The source of this sequence is a person aged 35 to 85 with oral cavity squamous cell carcinoma. The CDR3 coding sequence is TGTGCCAGCAGCCCCCAGGGGACAGGTGGCGAAAAACTGTTTTTT. Residues: CASSPQGTGGEKLFF.